These 12 T cell receptor beta chains were all obtained from the same sample, sequenced in a study of blood T cell repertoires in COVID-19. Clones were read by immunoSEQ multiplex PCR, and TCRdb kept only the in-frame ones, dropping some. The data show some 140,000 clones, with 91% seen just once and 0.5% to 0.55% held by the top ten. Sequenced: peripheral blood. The receptors stem from a man aged 45-65 years with acute or convalescent COVID-19.

This rearrangement joins TRBV11-2 to TRBJ1-4; D is unclear. Trimming stripped 6 bases from V and 5 bases from J, with 16 bases between. Per germline, CDR1 SGHAT and CDR2 FQNNGV. The CDR3 is 15 residues long. The CDR3 DNA reads as TGTGCCAGCAGGCGAGAGGGATGGCGGAATGAAAAACTGTTTTTT. Its protein product is CASRREGWRNEKLFF.

The V call is TRBV27, the J call TRBJ1-4; no firm D call. CDR1 and CDR2 from the germline V gene are MNHEY and SMNVEV (reference sequence). Trimming left V 1 base short and J 2 bases short, with 11 bases between. The CDR3 sequence is 16 residues long. This CDR3 reads CASSLFTGNTNEKLFF. CDR3 nucleotide sequence: TGTGCCAGCAGTTTATTTACGGGGAACACTAATGAAAAACTGTTTTTT.

The chain couples TRBV25-1 to TRBJ2-3, with no clear D. V dropped 1 base and J dropped 0 bases, with 14 bases sitting between them. CDR1 is MGHDK and CDR2 is SYGVNS in the germline V gene. The CDR3 spans 17 residues. CDR3 residues: CASSEFNTTTSTDTQYF. The CDR3 DNA sequence: TGTGCCAGCAGTGAATTTAATACAACTACTAGCACAGATACGCAGTATTTT.

The rearrangement links TRBV5-5 to TRBJ2-2; D is unresolved. The ends were cut back, 5 bases at V and 7 bases at J, with 12 bases in the middle. CDR1 is SGHKS, CDR2 YYEKEE, per germline (reference sequence). The CDR3 runs to 13 residues. The CDR3 DNA is TGTGCCAGCAGGCGGTCGGCTAGCGGGGAGCTGTTTTTT. It specifies CASRRSASGELFF. Supplemented by reference TRBV5-5 and TRBJ2-2, the full variable domain reads DAGVTQSPTHLIKTRGQQVTLRCSPISGHKSVSWYQQVLGQGPQFIFQYYEKEERGRGNFPDRFSARQFPNYSSELNVNALLLGDSALYLCASRRSASGELFFGEGSRLTVL.

Notes on this clone: Distinct nucleotide sequences in the sample also encode this CDR3. CDR3 sequence reads: CASSYYPYSNQPQHF. The CDR3 DNA reads as TGTGCCAGCAGTTATTATCCGTATAGCAATCAGCCCCAGCATTTT. The chain joins TRBV6-2 or TRBV6-3 to TRBJ1-5; D gene unclear. Germline V gives CDR1 MNHEY, CDR2 SVGEGT. This CDR3 contains 15 residues. Trimming cost V 3 bases and J 0 bases, with 9 bases left between them.

The chain joins TRBV7-8 to TRBJ2-1; 9 positions agree with TRBD2. CDR1 and CDR2 from the germline V gene are SGHVS and FQNEAQ. The CDR3 extends over 16 amino acids. V trimming: 4 bases; J trimming: 4 bases; junction bases outside the gene matches: 8. CDR3 sequence reads: CASSSKVAGGYNEQFF. The CDR3, as DNA: TGTGCCAGCAGCTCTAAGGTGGCGGGAGGGTACAATGAGCAGTTCTTC.

The chain employs TRBV28 and TRBJ2-2; D ambiguous. Germline-derived CDR1 and CDR2 are MDHEN and SYDVKM. The length of the CDR3 is 13 residues. With 8 bases removed from V and 7 bases from J, the gap between germline ends came to 14 bases. The DNA for the CDR3 is TGTGCCAGCCTCACCGATCGAGGCGGGGAGCTGTTTTTT. Amino acid sequence: CASLTDRGGELFF.

The V and J genes are TRBV29-1 and TRBJ2-7; 8 bases align to TRBD1. Trimming took 3 bases from V and 5 from J; bases not matched to a gene: 6. Germline CDR1 SQVTM, CDR2 ANQGSEA. CDR3 length: 13 amino acids. The CDR3 sequence: CSVDRTGTHEQYV. As DNA, the CDR3 is TGCAGCGTTGACCGGACAGGGACCCACGAGCAGTACGTC.

There are a few counts of this clone. The chain joins TRBV3-1 (or the pseudogene TRBV3-2) to TRBJ2-7; a weak D match, TRBD2 (5 bases). This CDR3 is 15 amino acids long. Trimming left V 0 bases short and J 2 bases short, with 11 bases between. Germline CDR1 is LGHDT and CDR2 is YNNKEL (reference sequence). CDR3 nucleotides: TGTGCCAGCAGCCAAGATTTCGGGATGCCCTACGAGCAGTACTTC. Amino acid sequence: CASSQDFGMPYEQYF.

The CDR3, as DNA: TGTGCTAGTGGCCTGGGGGGGGATCAGCCCCAGCATTTT. Encoded protein: CASGLGGDQPQHF. The genes are TRBV12-5 and TRBJ1-5; TRBD1 might be the D (5 bases). Trimming took 6 bases from V and 5 from J, leaving 11 bases between them. Germline CDR1 is LGHNT and CDR2 is FRNRAP. CDR3 size: 13 residues.

The sample holds one count of this clone. CDR3 sequence: CASTQGRMNTEAFF. The DNA for the CDR3 is TGTGCCAGCACCCAGGGGAGAATGAACACTGAAGCTTTCTTT. The chain links TRBV6-5 to TRBJ1-1, with D possibly TRBD1 on 6 matching bases. The germline V and J ends were trimmed by 7 bases and 0 bases, with 12 bases remaining between them. The CDR3 covers 14 residues. CDR1 MNHEY and CDR2 SVGAGI come from the germline V gene.

V usage is TRBV4-2 and J usage is TRBJ2-1; tentatively, D is TRBD1 (6 bases). The CDR3 runs 18 residues. Germline CDR1 reads LGHNA; CDR2 reads YNFKEQ. The ends were cut back, 0 bases at V and 5 bases at J, with 20 bases in the middle. The CDR3 region is CASSQDEAYRVVHNEQFF. For the CDR3, the DNA is TGTGCCAGCAGCCAAGATGAGGCCTACAGGGTGGTACACAATGAGCAGTTCTTC.